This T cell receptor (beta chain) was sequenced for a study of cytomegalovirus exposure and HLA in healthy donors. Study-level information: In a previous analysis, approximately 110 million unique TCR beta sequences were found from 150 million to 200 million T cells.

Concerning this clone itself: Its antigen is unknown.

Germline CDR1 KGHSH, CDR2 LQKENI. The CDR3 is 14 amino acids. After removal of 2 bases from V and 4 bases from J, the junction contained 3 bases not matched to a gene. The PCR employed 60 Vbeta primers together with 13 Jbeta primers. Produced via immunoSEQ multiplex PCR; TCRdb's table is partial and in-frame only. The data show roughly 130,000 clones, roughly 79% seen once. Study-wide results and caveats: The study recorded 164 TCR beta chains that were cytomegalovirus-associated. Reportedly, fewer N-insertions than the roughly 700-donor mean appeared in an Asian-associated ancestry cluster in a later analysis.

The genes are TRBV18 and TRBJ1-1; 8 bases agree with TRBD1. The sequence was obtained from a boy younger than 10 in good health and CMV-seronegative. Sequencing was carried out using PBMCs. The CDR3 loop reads CASSPGQGSTEAFF. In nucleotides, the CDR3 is TGTGCCAGCTCACCAGGACAGGGTAGCACTGAAGCTTTCTTT.